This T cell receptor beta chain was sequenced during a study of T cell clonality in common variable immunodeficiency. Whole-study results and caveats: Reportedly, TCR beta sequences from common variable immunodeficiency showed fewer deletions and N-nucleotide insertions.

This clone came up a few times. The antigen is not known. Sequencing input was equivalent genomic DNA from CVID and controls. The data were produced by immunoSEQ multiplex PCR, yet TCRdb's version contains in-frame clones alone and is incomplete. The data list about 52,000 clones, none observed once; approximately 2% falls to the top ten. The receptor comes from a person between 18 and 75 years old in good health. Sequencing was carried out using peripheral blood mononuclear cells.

The DNA read from the CDR3 is TGTGCCAGCAGCCGACCAGGGGGTGAGACTGAA. Residues: CASSRPGGETE. From start to end, the CDR3 is CASSRPGGETEAFF. The J gene is TRBJ1-1, the V gene TRBV7-3; 7 positions match TRBD1. The read finishes 3 residues shy of the CDR3 end, and the germline J gene is used to complete it. Looked up from germline, CDR1 is SGHTA and CDR2 is FQGTGA. V lost 5 bases, J lost 5 bases, and 8 bases stayed unmatched. There are 14 residues in the CDR3.